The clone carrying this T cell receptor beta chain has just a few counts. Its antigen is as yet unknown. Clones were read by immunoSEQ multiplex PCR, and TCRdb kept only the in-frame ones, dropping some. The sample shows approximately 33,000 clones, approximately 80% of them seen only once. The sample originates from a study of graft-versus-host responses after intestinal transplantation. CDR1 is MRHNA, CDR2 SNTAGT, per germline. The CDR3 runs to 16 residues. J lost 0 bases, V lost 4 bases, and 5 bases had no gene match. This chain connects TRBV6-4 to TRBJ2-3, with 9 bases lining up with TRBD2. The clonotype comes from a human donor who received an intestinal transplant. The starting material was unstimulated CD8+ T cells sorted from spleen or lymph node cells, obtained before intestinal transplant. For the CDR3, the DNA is TGTGCCAGCAGTGGCGGTAGCGGGGGCAGCACAGATACGCAGTATTTT. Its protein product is CASSGGSGGSTDTQYF.